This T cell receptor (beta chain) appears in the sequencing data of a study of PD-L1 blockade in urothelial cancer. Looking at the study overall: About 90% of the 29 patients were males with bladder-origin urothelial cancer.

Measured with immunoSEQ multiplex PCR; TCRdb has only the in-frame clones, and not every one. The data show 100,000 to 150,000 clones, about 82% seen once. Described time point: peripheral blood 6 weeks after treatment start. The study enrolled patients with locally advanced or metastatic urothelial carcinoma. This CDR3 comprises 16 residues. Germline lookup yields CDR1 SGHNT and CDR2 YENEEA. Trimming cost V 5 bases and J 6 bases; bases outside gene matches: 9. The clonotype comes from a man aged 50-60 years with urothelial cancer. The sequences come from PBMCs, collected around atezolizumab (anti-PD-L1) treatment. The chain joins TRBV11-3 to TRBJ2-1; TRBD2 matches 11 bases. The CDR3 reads CASSGRRLAGGNEQFF. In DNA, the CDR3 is TGTGCCAGCAGCGGGCGGCGGCTAGCGGGAGGCAATGAGCAGTTCTTC. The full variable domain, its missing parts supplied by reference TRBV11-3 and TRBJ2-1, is EAGVVQSPRYKIIEKKQPVAFWCNPISGHNTLYWYLQNLGQGPELLIRYENEEAVDDSQLPKDRFSAERLKGVDSTLKIQPAELGDSAVYLCASSGRRLAGGNEQFFGPGTRLTVL.